The 24 T cell receptor beta chains in this list originate from one sample, sequenced in a study of T cell repertoires in cytomegalovirus infection. Their antigen targets remain unknown. TCRdb reprocessed the reads with MiXCR, giving one entry per CDR3 protein. In the table there are about 340,000 distinct CDR3 sequences, about 29% of which are singletons. Sample: cultured PBMCs, taken from culture after CMV antigen stimulation. The receptors shown here come from a human donor in good health (CMV status not recorded). Some clones in this sample may be carry-over from other donors' samples.

V is TRBV5-1 and J is TRBJ1-3, with 7 bases lining up with TRBD1. This CDR3 spans 15 amino acids. The trim removed 2 bases at V and 3 bases at J, leaving 5 bases unmatched. Germline V gene data show CDR1 as SGHRS and CDR2 as YFSETQ. The chain's CDR3 is CASSLRTGDGNTIYF. The CDR3 bases are TGCGCCAGCAGCTTAAGGACAGGCGATGGAAACACCATATATTTT.

This clonotype turned up a few times. V and J are TRBV5-4 and TRBJ1-1; no clear D gene. The CDR3 is 13 amino acids. Germline V gives CDR1 SGHNT, CDR2 YYREEE (reference sequence). The V gene lost 3 bases and the J gene lost 11 bases, with 17 bases spanning the gap. The CDR3 DNA reads as TGTGCCAGCAGCTCGACTGAACTTCGGTGGGCTTTCTTT. Protein product: CASSSTELRWAFF.

The chain couples TRBV20-1 to TRBJ1-1; 7 bases are shared with TRBD1. In germline, CDR1 is DFQATT, CDR2 SNEGSKA (reference sequence). V lost 6 bases to trimming and J lost 3 bases; unmatched junction nucleotides: 7. This CDR3 has 13 amino acids. The CDR3 sequence is CSALGQTHTEAFF. CDR3 bases: TGCAGTGCGCTGGGACAGACCCACACTGAAGCTTTCTTT.

This clonotype was found a few times. The chain has TRBV12-3 or TRBV12-4 and TRBJ1-1; no firm D call. Deletions cut 6 bases from V and 5 bases from J, with 13 bases between. The CDR3 contains 13 residues. The CDR3 DNA reads TGTGCCAGCAGGCGCATGGAAGGGACTGAAGCTTTCTTT. Amino acids: CASRRMEGTEAFF.

This clonotype was counted between two and nine times. The CDR3 DNA reads TGTGCCAGCGGGGCGGGAGTAACCGAGCAGTACTTC. It translates to CASGAGVTEQYF. V and J are TRBV6-1 and TRBJ2-7; TRBD2 matches 7 bases. V lost 8 bases to trimming and J lost 6 bases; unmatched junction nucleotides: 7. Germline V CDR1 and CDR2: MNHNS, SASEGT. The CDR3 runs 12 residues.

The rearrangement uses TRBV12-5 and TRBJ2-1; D is undetermined. The CDR3 length is 14 residues. Deletions cut 1 base from V and 5 bases from J, with 9 bases between. Germline CDR1 reads LGHNT; CDR2 reads FRNRAP. CDR3 DNA sequence: TGTGCTAGTGGTTTGGGGGCCCCGCACAATGAGCAGTTCTTC. Amino acids: CASGLGAPHNEQFF.

The chain has TRBV7-8 and TRBJ1-4; no clear D. The length of the CDR3 is 12 residues. V was shortened by 8 bases and J by 8 bases, with 12 bases between the two germline ends. Germline values: CDR1 SGHVS, CDR2 FQNEAQ. DNA of the CDR3: TGTGCCAGCCGGCAGGACCAAGAAAAACTGTTTTTT. It codes for CASRQDQEKLFF.

V is TRBV12-3 or TRBV12-4 and J is TRBJ2-1; the match to TRBD1 covers 9 bases. The ends lost 7 bases at V and 0 bases at J; junction bases unmatched: 13. This CDR3 contains 18 residues. CDR3 sequence reads: CASIPGQGEPSSYNEQFF. Here the CDR3 DNA reads TGTGCCAGCATCCCGGGACAGGGTGAACCCAGCTCCTACAATGAGCAGTTCTTC.

The chain links TRBV12-3 or TRBV12-4 to TRBJ2-5, with D hard to call. Trimming stripped 1 base from V and 4 bases from J, with 10 bases between. The CDR3 consists of 14 residues. Written as DNA, the CDR3 is TGTGCCAGCAGTTTAGGTACTCCAGGAGAGACCCAGTACTTC. It specifies CASSLGTPGETQYF.

The chain recombines TRBV12-3 or TRBV12-4 with TRBJ2-1; possibly TRBD2 for D (5 bases). The CDR3 has 16 amino acids. Trimming shortened V by 0 bases and J by 10 bases, and 19 bases separated the two germline ends. The CDR3 spells CASSLAPRPGDGEQFF. The DNA of the CDR3 is TGTGCCAGCAGTTTAGCGCCGAGACCCGGGGATGGGGAGCAGTTCTTC.

This clonotype was counted ten times or more. The rearrangement joins TRBV12-3 or TRBV12-4 to TRBJ1-2; a possible D gene is TRBD1 (5 bases). V gave up 5 bases and J gave up 0 bases, with 16 bases separating them. This CDR3 is 16 amino acids long. The DNA for the CDR3 is TGTGCCAGCAGTCCAGGGCTGGGAAAAGCTAACTATGGCTACACCTTC. This translates into CASSPGLGKANYGYTF.

V and J are TRBV7-3 and TRBJ2-1; possibly TRBD1 for D (6 bases). V was shortened by 4 bases and J by 4 bases, with 14 bases between the two germline ends. From germline, CDR1 is SGHTA and CDR2 FQGTGA. The CDR3 is 15 residues long. This CDR3 is CASSSGAGNYNEQFF. The CDR3 DNA reads as TGTGCCAGCAGCTCAGGGGCCGGGAATTACAATGAGCAGTTCTTC. Full variable domain (remainder filled in from reference TRBV7-3 and TRBJ2-1): GAGVSQTPSNKVTEKGKYVELRCDPISGHTALYWYRQSLGQGPEFLIYFQGTGAADDSGLPNDRFFAVRPEGSVSTLKIQRTERGDSAVYLCASSSGAGNYNEQFFGPGTRLTVL.

V usage is TRBV11-2 and J usage is TRBJ1-1; a possible D gene is TRBD1 (6 bases). The CDR3 covers 16 residues. Trimming left V 5 bases short and J 0 bases short, with 16 bases between. Germline CDR1 is SGHAT and CDR2 is FQNNGV. The CDR3 sequence: CASSKDRPELNTEAFF. CDR3 DNA sequence: TGTGCCAGCAGCAAAGACAGGCCTGAGTTGAACACTGAAGCTTTCTTT.

This clonotype was seen many times. The genes are TRBV7-8 and TRBJ2-3, with TRBD2 matching 11 bases. The CDR3 has 15 amino acids. Trimming at V came to 1 base and at J to 7 bases, leaving 4 bases not matched to a gene. Germline loops: CDR1 SGHVS, CDR2 FQNEAQ. DNA of the CDR3: TGTGCCAGCAGCTTAGTAGCGGGAGGGTCAAATACGCAGTATTTT. Amino acid sequence: CASSLVAGGSNTQYF.

The chain joins TRBV4-2 to TRBJ1-5, with a possible D match to TRBD1 (5 bases). Per germline, CDR1 LGHNA and CDR2 YNFKEQ. The CDR3 has 14 amino acids. Trimming left V 5 bases short and J 6 bases short, with 14 bases between. This chain's CDR3 is CASSFGGIGQPQHF. As DNA, the CDR3 is TGTGCCAGCAGCTTTGGGGGGATAGGTCAGCCCCAGCATTTT.

The chain's CDR3 is CASSYARGNEQFF. The CDR3 region has the DNA TGTGCCAGCAGTTACGCCAGGGGGAATGAGCAGTTCTTC. The gene calls are TRBV6-5 and TRBJ2-1; the match to TRBD1 covers 7 bases. CDR1 MNHEY and CDR2 SVGAGI come from the germline V gene. The CDR3 length is 13 residues. J lost 7 bases, V lost 2 bases, and 2 bases had no gene match.

This clonotype has just a few counts. The rearrangement joins TRBV6-5 to TRBJ1-5; D gene uncertain. Germline CDR1 MNHEY, CDR2 SVGAGI. The CDR3 runs 15 residues. V lost 5 bases, J lost 0 bases, and 11 bases lay in between. DNA for the CDR3: TGTGCCAGCAGTCCAAGGCGAACTAGCAATCAGCCCCAGCATTTT. Translation: CASSPRRTSNQPQHF.

This clonotype came up a few times. J is TRBJ1-1 and V is TRBV10-3; the D gene is possibly TRBD1 (5 bases). V lost 7 bases and J 2 bases, leaving 14 bases between the germline ends. The germline gives CDR1 ENHRY, CDR2 SYGVKD. The CDR3 loop spans 14 amino acids. CDR3 DNA: TGTGCCATCACCCAGACAGCCCTTAACACTGAAGCTTTCTTT. Amino acid sequence: CAITQTALNTEAFF.

This clonotype was counted only a few times. The chain employs TRBV12-3 or TRBV12-4 and TRBJ1-2, with no clear D. The CDR3 totals 12 residues. Trimming removed 7 bases from V and 7 bases from J, with 13 bases in between. CDR3 in DNA: TGTGCCAGCACCCGTTGGGCTGGTGGCTACACCTTC. This gives the protein CASTRWAGGYTF.

The chain combines TRBV20-1 with TRBJ2-2, with 10 bases lining up with TRBD2. This CDR3 has 16 amino acids. Germline CDR1 is DFQATT and CDR2 is SNEGSKA (reference sequence). Trimming at V came to 3 bases and at J to 8 bases, leaving 12 bases not matched to a gene. The CDR3 nucleotides read TGCAGTGCTAGTCTTACTAGCGGGGTGCCTTTGGGGGAGCTGTTTTTT. The encoded protein is CSASLTSGVPLGELFF.

The genes are TRBV11-2 and TRBJ1-2; D gene ambiguous. The CDR3 totals 13 residues. The germline V gene has CDR1 SGHAT and CDR2 FQNNGV. Trimming left V 4 bases short and J 4 bases short, with 10 bases between. CDR3 amino acids: CASSWARSYGYTF. The CDR3 bases are TGTGCCAGCAGCTGGGCTCGGTCCTATGGCTACACCTTC.

This chain uses TRBV7-9 with TRBJ1-1, with unresolved D. Germline assignment: CDR1 SEHNR and CDR2 FQNEAQ (reference sequence). Trimming stripped 4 bases from V and 6 bases from J, with 12 bases between. The CDR3 is made up of 13 amino acids. This CDR3 is CASSSDGQAEAFF. DNA for the CDR3: TGTGCCAGCAGCTCAGACGGTCAGGCTGAAGCTTTCTTT. The whole variable domain, remainder taken from reference TRBV7-9 and TRBJ1-1, is DTGVSQNPRHKITKRGQNVTFRCDPISEHNRLYWYRQTLGQGPEFLTYFQNEAQLEKSRLLSDRFSAERPKGSFSTLEIQRTEQGDSAMYLCASSSDGQAEAFFGQGTRLTVV.

This clonotype was seen more than once but under ten times. This CDR3 reads CAISAGQETQYF. The DNA for the CDR3 is TGTGCCATCTCTGCGGGGCAAGAGACCCAGTACTTC. The chain employs TRBV10-3 and TRBJ2-5, with TRBD2 as a possible D gene (6 bases). CDR3 length: 12 residues. Germline-derived CDR1 and CDR2 are ENHRY and SYGVKD. V was clipped by 8 bases and J by 2 bases, with 9 bases between them.

This clonotype appeared once. The chain carries TRBV2 and TRBJ1-5, with D perhaps matching TRBD1 (5 bases). Per the germline V gene, CDR1 is SNHLY and CDR2 is FYNNEI. The CDR3 is 13 residues long. Trimming stripped 10 bases from V and 3 bases from J, with 13 bases between. The CDR3 region has the DNA TGTGCCACCAAAGGAGGGGTCAATCAGCCCCAGCATTTT. It encodes CATKGGVNQPQHF.